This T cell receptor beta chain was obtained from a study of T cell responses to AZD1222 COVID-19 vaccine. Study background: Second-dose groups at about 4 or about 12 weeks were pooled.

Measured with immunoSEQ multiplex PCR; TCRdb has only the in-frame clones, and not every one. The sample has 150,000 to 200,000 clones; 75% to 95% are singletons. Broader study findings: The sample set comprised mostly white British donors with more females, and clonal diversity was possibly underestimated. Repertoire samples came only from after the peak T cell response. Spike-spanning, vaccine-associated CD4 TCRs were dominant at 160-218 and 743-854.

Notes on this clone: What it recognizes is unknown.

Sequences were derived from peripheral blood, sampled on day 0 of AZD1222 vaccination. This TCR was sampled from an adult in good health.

CDR3 nucleotide sequence: TGTGCCAGCAGTGAAGCTCCGGTTCAGCCCCAGCATTTT. As protein: CASSEAPVQPQHF. The chain employs TRBV6-1 and TRBJ1-5, with D hard to call. Germline V lookup: CDR1 MNHNS, CDR2 SASEGT. The V and J ends lost 0 bases and 6 bases respectively, with 6 bases between them. The CDR3 extends over 13 amino acids.